A single sample is the source of the 6 T cell receptor beta chains below, sequenced in a study of T cells in Graves' hyperthyroidism and ophthalmopathy. From RNA transcripts, TCR beta CDR3 regions were amplified. Carried out on the TCR CDR3, a first-round RT-PCR used the HTBI primer set. TCRdb independently ran MiXCR on the multiplex PCR reads; one entry per CDR3 protein. The table records 250,000 or so distinct CDR3 sequences, around 15% of them present only once. What was sequenced was blood. Source of these receptors: a woman in her forties or fifties with Graves' hyperthyroidism that later progressed to Graves' ophthalmopathy.

This clonotype occurred many times. V usage is TRBV6-1 and J usage is TRBJ2-5; 10 bases align to TRBD2. CDR1 and CDR2 from the germline V gene are MNHNS and SASEGT. The CDR3 runs to 17 residues. The V gene end was trimmed by 2 bases and the J gene end by 7 bases; junction bases not matched to a gene: 13. This chain's CDR3 is CASSERISGRAGGTQYF. Here the CDR3 DNA reads TGTGCCAGCAGTGAACGAATAAGCGGGAGGGCCGGAGGGACCCAGTACTTC.

This clonotype was found many times. The chain combines TRBV11-1 with TRBJ2-7; D is uncertain. V dropped 5 bases and J dropped 2 bases, with 13 bases sitting between them. CDR3 length equals 14 residues. Looked up from germline, CDR1 is SGHAT and CDR2 is FQDESV (reference sequence). The DNA of the CDR3 is TGTGCCAGCAGCGCCCCAGCGAAAACCTACGAGCAGTACTTC. It encodes CASSAPAKTYEQYF.

This clonotype was found many times. This chain links TRBV11-3 with TRBJ2-1, with D possibly being TRBD1 or TRBD2 (5 bases each). Germline V gene sequence: CDR1 SGHNT, CDR2 YENEEA. The CDR3 sequence is 15 residues long. Trimming removed 5 bases at V and 5 bases at J, with 16 bases between. The chain's CDR3 is CASSRGRARDNEQFF. CDR3 nucleotide sequence: TGTGCCAGCAGCCGGGGCCGCGCGAGGGACAATGAGCAGTTCTTC.

This clonotype was seen repeatedly, ten times or more. The rearrangement uses TRBV3-1 and TRBJ2-2; no clear D. The germline V and J ends were trimmed by 4 bases and 5 bases, with 11 bases remaining between them. Germline V gives CDR1 LGHDT, CDR2 YNNKEL (reference sequence). The CDR3 totals 14 residues. The CDR3 nucleotides are TGTGCCAGCAGCCGGAACCCAGGAACCGGGGAGCTGTTTTTT. As protein: CASSRNPGTGELFF.

This clonotype was counted only a few times. This chain links TRBV6-1 with TRBJ1-2; D not certain. CDR3 length: 13 residues. V lost 6 bases to trimming and J lost 0 bases, with 8 bases between them. CDR1 is MNHNS, CDR2 SASEGT, per germline. This chain's CDR3 is CASRAGSNYGYTF. The CDR3 DNA follows: TGTGCCAGCAGAGCAGGTTCTAACTATGGCTACACCTTC.

In its sample, this clonotype was seen a few times. The CDR3 DNA reads TGTGCCAGCACCGAGACTAGCGGGAAAGAGACCCAGTACTTC. Amino acids: CASTETSGKETQYF. This rearrangement joins TRBV7-9 to TRBJ2-5; 11 bases map to TRBD2. CDR3 size: 14 residues. V was pared by 7 bases and J by 3 bases, with 4 bases of the junction left unmatched. Germline V gene data show CDR1 as SEHNR and CDR2 as FQNEAQ (reference sequence).